The T cell receptor (beta chain) described here comes from a study of spatial heterogeneity in lung cancer (dated by TCRdb to about 2019). Background on the whole study: The donors were about 71 patients from the lung TRACERx cohort who had early-stage, untreated non-small cell lung cancer. Nonsynonymous mutation counts, determined by whole-exome sequencing of tumor tissue, were related to features of the TCR repertoire. In non-small cell lung cancer, the study quantitatively compared TCR alpha and beta repertoires across several tumor regions, matched nontumor lung, and blood. Beta-chain transcripts were consistently detected in greater numbers than alpha-chain transcripts, which likely reflects a higher abundance of beta-chain transcripts. Both alpha and beta chains were TCR-sequenced in samples taken at surgery, namely 220 tumor regions, approximately 63 matched nontumor lung samples and 50 to 60 PBMC samples. In the raw uncorrected reads, each unique combination of TCR and UMI appeared on average more than ten times. Follow-up PBMC samples were sequenced whenever available, with the median time to follow-up being two to three years after resection. Overall study results and their limits: Additional single-cell paired TCR alpha and beta sequencing was considered necessary to confirm, at a functional level, the hypothesis that regional TCRs recognize regional mutations. Ubiquitous expanded tumor TCRs showed up in blood more often at tumor resection than at routine follow-up. Comparisons of baseline and follow-up blood repertoires included only 14 patients.

The method was 5' RACE. Data came from a NextSeq 500. To allow correction of PCR and sequencing errors, the TCR library protocol tagged every TCR cDNA molecule with a unique molecular identifier. From the authors' description of their analysis: Decombinator tools were used for TCR identification, UMI-based error correction and CDR3 extraction. Expanded TCRs were defined as those above a frequency of 2 per 1,000, corresponding to the top 1% of the tumor frequency distribution. Each repertoire was subsampled 100 times to 5,000 TCRs, after which Renyi diversity was computed with the R vegan package. CDR3 similarity networks were constructed using string-kernel similarity of amino acid triplets, with links drawn between CDR3s whose pairwise similarity was above 0.82. In TCRdb, the public reads were trimmed at Q25 with fastp and aligned with MiXCR, with productive beta chains retained. Each entry merges the rows of one CDR3 protein and shows their most common DNA and genes. What appears here as the V and J calls and clone size reflects TCRdb's work, not the paper's. The sample table holds roughly 120,000 distinct CDR3 sequences, of which 12% were seen once. Roughly 17% of the sample rests with the top ten.

The sample's time point, from its label and the paper: blood at routine non-recurrence follow-up after resection. Whole RNA extracted from tumor and nontumor lung tissue, or from cryopreserved PBMC samples, was used for TCR sequencing without cell sorting. Only patients with enough RNA available from two or more tumor regions were chosen for TCR sequencing. CDR1 SQVTM and CDR2 ANQGSEA were looked up in the germline V gene. V trim: 5 bases; J trim: 3 bases; unmatched bases: 12. The CDR3 numbers 17 residues from cysteine through phenylalanine. The kept DNA is CDR3 alone, 51 bases in frame from the first base. This clonotype has more than one count but fewer than ten. It has no known antigen specificity. Base qualities are missing; no much larger clone stands one base away.

The clonotype originates from a male donor with early-stage non-small cell lung cancer. The source material was PBMCs, sampled at follow-up. The sequence links TRBV29-1 to TRBJ2-3; TRBD2 lines up with 12 middle nucleotides. The base sequence is TGCAGCGTTCAAAGCCCCGGACTAGCGGGGCTGACAGATACGCAGTATTTT. The translation is CSVQSPGLAGLTDTQYF.